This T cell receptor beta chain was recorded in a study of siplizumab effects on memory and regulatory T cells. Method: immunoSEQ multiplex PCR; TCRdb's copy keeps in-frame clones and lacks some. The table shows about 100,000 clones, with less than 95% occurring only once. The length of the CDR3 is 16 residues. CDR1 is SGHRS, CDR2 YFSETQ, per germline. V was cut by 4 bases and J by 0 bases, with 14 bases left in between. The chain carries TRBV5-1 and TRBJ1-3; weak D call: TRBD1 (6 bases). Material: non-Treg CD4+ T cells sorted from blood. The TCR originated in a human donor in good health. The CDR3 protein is CASSPSGQISGNTIYF. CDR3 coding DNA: TGCGCCAGCAGCCCCAGCGGACAGATCTCTGGAAACACCATATATTTT.